The clone carrying this TCR beta chain has just a few counts. The CDR3 runs to 17 residues. Deletions cut 0 bases from V and 5 bases from J, with 19 bases between. Germline V gene lookup returns CDR1 MNHEY and CDR2 SVGEGT. The data are from a study of response to subunit inactivated influenza vaccine. TCRdb analysed the RT-PCR reads with MiXCR anew, one entry per CDR3 protein. The table includes about 540,000 distinct CDR3 sequences, 20% to 25% detected once. These data are also associated with another study on T cells expressing NK-cell markers. That study reports: Scientists made TCR beta cDNA using 5'RACE template switching with UMIs. Sorted CD3+CD56+NKG2C+, CD3+CD56+NKG2C- and CD3+CD56-NKG2C+ T-cell subsets were beta-chain profiled. Six or seven donors carried dominant NKG2C+ clonotypes that made up roughly 1.0-8% of their CD8+ T cells.

This clonotype was sampled from a man aged 45-60 years who received an inactivated influenza vaccine. The sequencing here drew on CD4+ T cells sorted from PBMCs, taken approximately 12 days after vaccination. The V gene is TRBV6-2 or TRBV6-3, the J gene TRBJ2-5, with D possibly being TRBD1 or TRBD2 (6 bases each). The CDR3 DNA sequence: TGTGCCAGCAGTTACTCGAGTGGGGGGCTACAGTGGGAGACCCAGTACTTC. Translated, it gives CASSYSSGGLQWETQYF.